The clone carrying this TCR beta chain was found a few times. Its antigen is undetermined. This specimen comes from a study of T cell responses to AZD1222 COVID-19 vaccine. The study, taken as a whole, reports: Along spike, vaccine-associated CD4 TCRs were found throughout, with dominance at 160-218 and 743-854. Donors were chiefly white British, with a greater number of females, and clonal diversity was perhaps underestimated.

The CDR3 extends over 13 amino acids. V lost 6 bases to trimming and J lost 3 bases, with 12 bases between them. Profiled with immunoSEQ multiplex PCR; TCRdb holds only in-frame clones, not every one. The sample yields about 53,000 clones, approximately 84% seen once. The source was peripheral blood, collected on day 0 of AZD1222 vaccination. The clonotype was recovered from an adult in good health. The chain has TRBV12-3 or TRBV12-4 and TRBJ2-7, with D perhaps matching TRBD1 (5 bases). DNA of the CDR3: TGTGCCAGCAGAGAGGACACCCTCTACGAGCAGTACTTC. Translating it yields CASREDTLYEQYF.